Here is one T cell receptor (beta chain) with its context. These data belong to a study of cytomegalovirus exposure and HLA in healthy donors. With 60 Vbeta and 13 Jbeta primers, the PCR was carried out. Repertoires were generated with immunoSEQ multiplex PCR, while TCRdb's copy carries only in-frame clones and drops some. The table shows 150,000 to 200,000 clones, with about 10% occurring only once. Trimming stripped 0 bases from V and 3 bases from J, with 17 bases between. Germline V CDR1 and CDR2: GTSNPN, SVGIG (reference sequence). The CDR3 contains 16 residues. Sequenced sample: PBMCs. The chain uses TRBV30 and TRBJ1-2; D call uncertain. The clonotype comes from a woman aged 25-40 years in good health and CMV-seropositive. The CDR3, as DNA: TGTGCCTGGAGTGTGGGAGGAGGAGTCGCCGACTATGGCTACACCTTC. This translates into CAWSVGGGVADYGYTF.